The source of this T cell receptor (beta chain) is a study of siplizumab effects on memory and regulatory T cells. Whole-study findings and limits: Naive or memory phenotype was unassignable for roughly 75-97% of proliferating CD4+ or CD8+ clones. The diversity of naive T cells seemed greater than that of memory cells, and their alloresponse contribution seemed major.

Assay used: immunoSEQ multiplex PCR; TCRdb lists only in-frame clones, some missing. This table has about 120,000 clones, roughly 93% appearing once. Germline assignment: CDR1 MNHNY and CDR2 SVGAGI (reference sequence). The CDR3 contains 12 residues. With 0 bases removed from V and 7 bases from J, the gap between germline ends came to 4 bases. In regard to this clone: Its antigen is as yet unknown.

The specimen was non-Treg CD4+ T cells sorted from blood. This sequence was found in a human donor in good health. This chain connects TRBV6-6 to TRBJ2-1; D call uncertain. The chain's CDR3 is CASSYSLNEQFF. CDR3 DNA: TGTGCCAGCAGTTACTCCCTAAATGAGCAGTTCTTC.